This TCR beta chain was sequenced in a study of T-cell reconstitution after alpha-beta-depleted transplantation in children. This clonotype was detected only a few times. Its target is unknown. Whole-study results and caveats: Some patients owed their high day-60 TCRbeta diversity to surviving recipient T cells and thymic progenitors. From newly produced T cells came most of the T-cell counts and diversity one year after transplant. Alpha-beta T cells present about two months after transplant were reported to originate from several hundred expanded graft clones.

The CDR3 totals 17 residues. V was clipped by 3 bases and J by 4 bases; unmatched bases: 13. For TCRbeta, the library was prepared with unique molecular identifiers. In TCRdb, the PCR reads were re-called with MiXCR into one record per CDR3 protein. This sample has hundreds of thousands of distinct CDR3 sequences, with around 12% found just once. V gene TRBV12-3 or TRBV12-4 combines with J gene TRBJ2-5; 8 bases fit TRBD2. The material sequenced was PBMCs, taken before TCRalphabeta/CD19-depleted stem cell transplant. The source is a girl aged 2 to 10 with congenital amegakaryocytic thrombocytopenia, due to receive a stem cell transplant. CDR3 DNA: TGTGCCAGCAGTTTTTTCCCCGCGGGAGGCTCGACAGAGACCCAGTACTTC. Amino acid sequence: CASSFFPAGGSTETQYF.